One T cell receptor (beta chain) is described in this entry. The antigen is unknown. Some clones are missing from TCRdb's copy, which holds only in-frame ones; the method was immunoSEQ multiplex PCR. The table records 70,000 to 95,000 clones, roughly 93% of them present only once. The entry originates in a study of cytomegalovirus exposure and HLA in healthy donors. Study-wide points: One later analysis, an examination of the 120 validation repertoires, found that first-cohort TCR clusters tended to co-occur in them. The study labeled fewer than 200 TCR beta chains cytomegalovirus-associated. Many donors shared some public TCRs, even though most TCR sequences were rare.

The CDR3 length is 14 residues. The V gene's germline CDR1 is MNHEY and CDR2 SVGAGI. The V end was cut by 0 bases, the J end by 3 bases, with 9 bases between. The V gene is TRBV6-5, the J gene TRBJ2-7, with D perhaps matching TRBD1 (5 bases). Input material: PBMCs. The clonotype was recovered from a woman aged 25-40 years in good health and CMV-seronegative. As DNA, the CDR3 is TGTGCCAGCAGTTACTCGGTCCAGGGCTACGAGCAGTACTTC. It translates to CASSYSVQGYEQYF.